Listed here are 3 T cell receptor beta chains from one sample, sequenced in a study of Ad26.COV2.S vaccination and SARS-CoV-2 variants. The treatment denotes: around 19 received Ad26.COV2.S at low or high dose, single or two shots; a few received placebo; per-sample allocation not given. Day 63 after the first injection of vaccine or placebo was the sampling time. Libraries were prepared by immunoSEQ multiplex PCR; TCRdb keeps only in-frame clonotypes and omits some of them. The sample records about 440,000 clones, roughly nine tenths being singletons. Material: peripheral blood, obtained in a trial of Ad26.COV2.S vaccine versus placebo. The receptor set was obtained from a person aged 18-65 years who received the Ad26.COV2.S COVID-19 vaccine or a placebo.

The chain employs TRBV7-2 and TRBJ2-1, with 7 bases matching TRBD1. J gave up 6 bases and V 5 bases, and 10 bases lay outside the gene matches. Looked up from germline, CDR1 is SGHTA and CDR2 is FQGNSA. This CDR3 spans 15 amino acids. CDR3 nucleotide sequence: TGTGCCAGCAGCGCCGCCGGGACAGCCCTCAATGAGCAGTTCTTC. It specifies CASSAAGTALNEQFF.

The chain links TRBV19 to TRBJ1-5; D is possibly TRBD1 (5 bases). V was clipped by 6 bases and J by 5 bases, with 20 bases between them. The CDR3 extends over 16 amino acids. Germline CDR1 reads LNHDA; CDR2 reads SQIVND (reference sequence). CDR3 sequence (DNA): TGTGCCAGTAGCCCCTTTGCGGGGGTTAGGGATCAGCCCCAGCATTTT. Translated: CASSPFAGVRDQPQHF.

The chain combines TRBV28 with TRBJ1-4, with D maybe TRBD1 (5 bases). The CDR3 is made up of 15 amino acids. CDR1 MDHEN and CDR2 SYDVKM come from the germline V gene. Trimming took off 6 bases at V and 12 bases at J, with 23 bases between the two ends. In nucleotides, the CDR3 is TGTGCCAGCAGGGGAACCGGGACGGGCAACGGGCAACTGTTTTTT. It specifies CASRGTGTGNGQLFF.